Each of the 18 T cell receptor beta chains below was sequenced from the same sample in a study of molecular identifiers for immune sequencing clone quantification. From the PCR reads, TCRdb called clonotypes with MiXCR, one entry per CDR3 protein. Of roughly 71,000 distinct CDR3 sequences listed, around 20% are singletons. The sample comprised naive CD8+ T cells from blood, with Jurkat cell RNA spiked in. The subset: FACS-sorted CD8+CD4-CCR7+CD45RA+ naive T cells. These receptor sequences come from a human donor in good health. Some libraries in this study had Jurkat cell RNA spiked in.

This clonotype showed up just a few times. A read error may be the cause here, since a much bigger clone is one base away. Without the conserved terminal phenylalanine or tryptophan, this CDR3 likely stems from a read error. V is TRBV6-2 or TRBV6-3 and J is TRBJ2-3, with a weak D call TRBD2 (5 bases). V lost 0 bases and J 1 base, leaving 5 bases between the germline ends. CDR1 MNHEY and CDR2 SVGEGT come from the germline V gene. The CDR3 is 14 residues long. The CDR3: CASSYSGGTDTQYS. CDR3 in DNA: TGTGCCAGCAGTTACTCGGGAGGCACAGATACGCAGTATTCT.

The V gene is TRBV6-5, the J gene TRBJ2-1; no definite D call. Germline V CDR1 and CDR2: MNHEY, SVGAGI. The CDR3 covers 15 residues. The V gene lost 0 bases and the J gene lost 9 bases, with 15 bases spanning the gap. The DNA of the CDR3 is TGTGCCAGCAGTTACTCGAACTACCGATTGGGTGAGCAGTTCTTC. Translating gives CASSYSNYRLGEQFF.

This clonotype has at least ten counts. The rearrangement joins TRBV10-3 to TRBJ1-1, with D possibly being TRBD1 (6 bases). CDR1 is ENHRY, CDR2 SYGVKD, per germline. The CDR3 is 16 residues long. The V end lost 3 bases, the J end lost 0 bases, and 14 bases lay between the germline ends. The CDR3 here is CAISDSTGFMNTEAFF. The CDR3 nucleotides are TGTGCCATCAGTGATTCGACAGGTTTTATGAACACTGAAGCTTTCTTT.

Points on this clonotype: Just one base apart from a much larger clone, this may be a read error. The CDR3 sequence: CASGHPTGAPTYEQYF. CDR3 nucleotides: TGTGCCAGCGGCCATCCCACGGGGGCACCCACCTACGAGCAGTACTTC. The chain has TRBV14 and TRBJ2-7; D may be TRBD1 or TRBD2 (6 bases each). The CDR3 is made up of 16 amino acids. Germline V gene sequence: CDR1 SGHDN, CDR2 FVKESK.

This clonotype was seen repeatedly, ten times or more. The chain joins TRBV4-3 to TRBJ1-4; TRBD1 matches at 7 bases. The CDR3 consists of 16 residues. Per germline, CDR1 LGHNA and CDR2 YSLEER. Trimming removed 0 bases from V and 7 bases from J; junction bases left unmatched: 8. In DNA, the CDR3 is TGCGCCAGCAGCCAAGACCGACAGGGTCGAGGTGAAAAACTGTTTTTT. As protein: CASSQDRQGRGEKLFF.

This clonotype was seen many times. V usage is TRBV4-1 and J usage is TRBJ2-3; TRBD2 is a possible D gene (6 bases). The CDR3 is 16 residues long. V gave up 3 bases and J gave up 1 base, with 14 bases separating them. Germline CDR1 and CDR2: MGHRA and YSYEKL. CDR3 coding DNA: TGCGCCAGCAGCCACGAGCCGGGGGACGGCACAGATACGCAGTATTTT. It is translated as CASSHEPGDGTDTQYF.

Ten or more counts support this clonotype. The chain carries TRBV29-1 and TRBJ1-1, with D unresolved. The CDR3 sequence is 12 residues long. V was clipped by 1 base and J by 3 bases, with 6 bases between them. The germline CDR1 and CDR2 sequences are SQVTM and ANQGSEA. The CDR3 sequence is CSVEGTDTEAFF. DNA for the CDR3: TGCAGCGTTGAAGGCACTGACACTGAAGCTTTCTTT.

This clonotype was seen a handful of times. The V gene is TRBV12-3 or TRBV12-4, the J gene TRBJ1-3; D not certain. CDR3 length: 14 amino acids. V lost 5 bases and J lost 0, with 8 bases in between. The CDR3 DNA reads TGTGCCAGCAGTCAGTACCTCTCTGGAAACACCATATATTTT. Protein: CASSQYLSGNTIYF.

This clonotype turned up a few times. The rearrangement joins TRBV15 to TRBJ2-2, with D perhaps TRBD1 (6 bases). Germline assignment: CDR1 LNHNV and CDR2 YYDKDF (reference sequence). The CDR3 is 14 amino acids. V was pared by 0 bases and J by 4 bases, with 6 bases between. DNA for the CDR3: TGTGCCACCAGCAGAGACAGGGGCACCGGGGAGCTGTTTTTT. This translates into CATSRDRGTGELFF.

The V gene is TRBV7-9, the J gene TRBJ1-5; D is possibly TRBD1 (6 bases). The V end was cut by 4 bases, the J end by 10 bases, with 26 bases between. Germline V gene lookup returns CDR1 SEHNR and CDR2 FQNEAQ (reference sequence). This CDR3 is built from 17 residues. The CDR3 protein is CASSSDRLDWGAGPQHF. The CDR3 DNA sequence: TGTGCCAGCAGCTCCGACCGCCTCGACTGGGGGGCAGGACCCCAGCATTTT.

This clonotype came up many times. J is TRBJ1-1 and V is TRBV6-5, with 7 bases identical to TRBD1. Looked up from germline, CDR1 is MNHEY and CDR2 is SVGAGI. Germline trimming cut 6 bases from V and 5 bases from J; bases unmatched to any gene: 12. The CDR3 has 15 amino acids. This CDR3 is CASRKDREGVTEAFF. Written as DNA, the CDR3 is TGTGCCAGCAGAAAAGACAGGGAAGGAGTGACTGAAGCTTTCTTT.

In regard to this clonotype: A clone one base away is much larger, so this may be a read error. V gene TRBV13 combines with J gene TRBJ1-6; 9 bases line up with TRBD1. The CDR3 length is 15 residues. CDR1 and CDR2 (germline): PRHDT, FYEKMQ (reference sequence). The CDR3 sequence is CASSVGQGHNSPLRF. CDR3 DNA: TGTGCCAGCAGCGTGGGACAGGGTCATAATTCACCCCTCCGCTTT.

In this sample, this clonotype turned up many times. DNA of the CDR3: TGCAGCGTTGAAGATCGTACTAGCGGGTTACAAGAGACCCAGTACTTC. Residues: CSVEDRTSGLQETQYF. The chain recombines TRBV29-1 with TRBJ2-5, with 9 bases fitting TRBD2. V shed 0 bases, J shed 2 bases, and the junction held 7 bases outside the gene matches. This CDR3 spans 16 amino acids. CDR1 is SQVTM and CDR2 is ANQGSEA in the germline V gene.

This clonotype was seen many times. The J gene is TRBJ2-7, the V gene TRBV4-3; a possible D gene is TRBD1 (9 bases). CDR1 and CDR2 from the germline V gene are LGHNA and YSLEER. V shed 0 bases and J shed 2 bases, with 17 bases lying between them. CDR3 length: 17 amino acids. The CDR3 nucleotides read TGCGCCAGCAGCCAAGATAGCGGGACAGGGTATCCCTACGAGCAGTACTTC. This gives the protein CASSQDSGTGYPYEQYF.

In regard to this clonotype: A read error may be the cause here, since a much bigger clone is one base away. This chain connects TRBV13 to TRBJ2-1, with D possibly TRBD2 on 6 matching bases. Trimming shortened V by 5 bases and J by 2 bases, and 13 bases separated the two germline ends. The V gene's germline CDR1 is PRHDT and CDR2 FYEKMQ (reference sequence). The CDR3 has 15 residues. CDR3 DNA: TGTGCCAGCAGCGTGCGGGGAATAACCTACAATGAGCAGTTCTTC. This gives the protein CASSVRGITYNEQFF.

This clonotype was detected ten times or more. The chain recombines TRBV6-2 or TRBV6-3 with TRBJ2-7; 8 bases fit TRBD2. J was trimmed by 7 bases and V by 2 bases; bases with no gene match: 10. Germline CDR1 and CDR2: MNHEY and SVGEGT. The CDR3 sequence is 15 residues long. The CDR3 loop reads CASSYGLAPSGEQYF. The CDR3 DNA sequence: TGTGCCAGCAGTTACGGACTAGCCCCCTCGGGAGAGCAGTACTTC.

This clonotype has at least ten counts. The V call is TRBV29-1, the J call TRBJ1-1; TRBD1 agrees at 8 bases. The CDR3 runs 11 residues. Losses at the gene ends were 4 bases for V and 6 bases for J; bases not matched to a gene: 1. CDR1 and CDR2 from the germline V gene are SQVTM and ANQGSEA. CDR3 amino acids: CSVARGPEAFF. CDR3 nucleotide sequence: TGCAGCGTTGCCAGGGGGCCTGAAGCTTTCTTT.

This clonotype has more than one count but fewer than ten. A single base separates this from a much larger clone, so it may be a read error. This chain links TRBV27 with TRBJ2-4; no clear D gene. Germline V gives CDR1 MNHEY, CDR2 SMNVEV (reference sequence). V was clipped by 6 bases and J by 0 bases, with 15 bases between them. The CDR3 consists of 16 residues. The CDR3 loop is CASRTRDGLAKNIQYF. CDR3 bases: TGTGCCAGCAGGACGAGAGATGGCCTAGCCAAAAACATTCAGTACTTC.